The 10 T cell receptor beta chains below were found in one sample sequenced in a study of regulatory T cells in long-lasting Graves disease. The time point is: newly diagnosed GD, antithyroid drugs for less than 3 months. Construction of the TCR library relied on RNA isolated from PBMCs. Assembly of TCR beta libraries relied on iRepertoire HTBI primers together with Arm-PCR of CDR3 regions. TCRdb processed the multiplex PCR reads anew with MiXCR; each CDR3 protein has one entry. Of approximately 470,000 distinct CDR3 sequences in the sample, under 20% were seen once. The data were also submitted as part of a second study, on T cells in Graves' hyperthyroidism and ophthalmopathy.

The source was peripheral blood mononuclear cells (PBMCs), collected at new diagnosis, from a patient treated with antithyroid drugs. These receptors originate from a man aged 35-49 years with Graves disease.

This clonotype was seen more than once but under ten times. The V gene is TRBV28, the J gene TRBJ2-3; TRBD2 matches at 11 bases. Looked up from germline, CDR1 is MDHEN and CDR2 is SYDVKM. CDR3 length equals 15 residues. V lost 8 bases, J lost 2 bases, and 6 bases stayed unmatched. The CDR3: CASATSGGFTDTQYF. Here the CDR3 DNA reads TGTGCCAGCGCCACTAGCGGGGGTTTCACAGATACGCAGTATTTT.

At least ten counts were recorded for this clonotype. The CDR3 spells CASSLVLLARTHTGELFF. CDR3 DNA sequence: TGTGCCAGCAGCTTAGTTTTACTAGCGAGGACGCACACCGGGGAGCTGTTTTTT. The rearrangement uses TRBV11-2 and TRBJ2-2; 7 bases map to TRBD2. Germline V CDR1 and CDR2: SGHAT, FQNNGV. The CDR3 consists of 18 residues. The junction had 11 bases not matched to a gene; V was cut back by 1 base and J by 3 bases.

This clonotype occurred a few times. One end of the junction varies from germline; a read error may be responsible. The genes are TRBV28 and TRBJ1-1, with a weak D call TRBD1 (5 bases). Germline V gives CDR1 MDHEN, CDR2 SYDVKM. This CDR3 has 14 residues. The CDR3 protein is CTSSLGTKSTEAFF. The CDR3 DNA follows: TGTACCAGCAGTTTGGGGACCAAGAGCACTGAAGCTTTCTTT.

The sample holds many counts of this clonotype. The rearrangement joins TRBV11-3 to TRBJ1-2; 7 bases match TRBD1. After removal of 2 bases from V and 3 bases from J, the junction contained 6 bases not matched to a gene. CDR3 length: 15 residues. CDR1 SGHNT and CDR2 YENEEA come from the germline V gene. In DNA form, the CDR3 reads TGTGCCAGCAGCTTAAGAGGGGGCCAGGACTATGGCTACACCTTC. Its translation is CASSLRGGQDYGYTF.

There are many counts of this clonotype. The chain is built from TRBV28 and TRBJ2-7, with unresolved D. Between the trimmed V and J ends, which lost 7 bases and 0 bases, there was a span of 16 bases. CDR1 is MDHEN, CDR2 SYDVKM, per germline. This CDR3 comprises 15 residues. The CDR3 spells CASNPARVPSYEQYF. DNA of the CDR3: TGTGCCAGCAACCCGGCCCGGGTTCCCTCCTACGAGCAGTACTTC.

This clonotype was counted at least ten times. The chain has TRBV6-2 or TRBV6-3 and TRBJ2-7; D may be TRBD1 (6 bases). Germline V gene sequence: CDR1 MNHEY, CDR2 SVGEGT. Trimming left V 2 bases short and J 5 bases short, with 13 bases between. The CDR3 has 14 residues. The CDR3 loop is CASSYPGQGNEQYF. DNA of the CDR3: TGTGCCAGCAGTTACCCGGGGCAGGGGAACGAGCAGTACTTC.

This clonotype came up many times. The genes are TRBV6-1 and TRBJ2-1; D may be TRBD1 or TRBD2 (7 bases each). The germline V gene encodes CDR1 MNHNS and CDR2 SASEGT. Trimming pared 4 bases from V and 0 bases from J, leaving 13 bases between. CDR3 size: 16 residues. CDR3 loop: CASSGEGQFSYNEQFF. CDR3 DNA sequence: TGTGCCAGCAGTGGGGAGGGACAGTTCTCCTACAATGAGCAGTTCTTC.

This chain joins TRBV7-2 and TRBJ2-1; 7 bases are shared with TRBD2. In germline, CDR1 is SGHTA, CDR2 FQGNSA. Trimming cost V 5 bases and J 7 bases; bases outside gene matches: 8. The CDR3 contains 14 residues. CDR3 residues: CASSPGRDLNEQFF. The CDR3 coding sequence is TGTGCCAGCAGCCCGGGGAGGGACCTAAATGAGCAGTTCTTC.

This clonotype came up many times. The genes are TRBV4-1 and TRBJ2-5; no clear D gene. Between the trimmed V and J ends, which lost 1 base and 2 bases, there was a span of 8 bases. The CDR3 covers 14 residues. Germline CDR1 reads MGHRA; CDR2 reads YSYEKL. The CDR3 nucleotides read TGCGCCAGCAGCCAAGTGCGGTCGCAAGAGACCCAGTACTTC. Its protein product is CASSQVRSQETQYF.

This clonotype was counted at least ten times. The chain links TRBV28 to TRBJ2-5; D perhaps matches TRBD2 (5 bases). Germline V gives CDR1 MDHEN, CDR2 SYDVKM. The germline V and J ends were trimmed by 7 bases and 5 bases, with 11 bases remaining between them. The CDR3 consists of 12 residues. The CDR3 nucleotides read TGTGCCAGCACGGGGTACGGGGAGACCCAGTACTTC. As protein: CASTGYGETQYF.